This TCR beta chain was retrieved from a study of TIL therapy for anti-PD-1-resistant metastatic lung cancer. Overall study context: Median patient age was around 50, ranging about 38-75 years.

CDR1 KGHSH and CDR2 LQKENI come from the germline V gene. Trimming stripped 4 bases from V and 1 base from J, with 7 bases between. This CDR3 region has 13 residues. The time point was: pre-treatment sample, taken before nivolumab and TIL therapy. Most excised metastases sampled were pleural nodules or supraclavicular lymph nodes. Adults with stage 4 NSCLC were enrolled in a phase I trial. Sequencing used immunoSEQ v3. Some clones are missing from TCRdb's copy, which holds only in-frame ones; the method was immunoSEQ multiplex PCR. The data contain about 26,000 clones, roughly two thirds of them singletons. This clone was recorded a few times. What it binds is not known. Study-level findings and limits: Treatment-naive, never-smoker and oncogene-addicted patients were overrepresented in this highly selected cohort.

The chain employs TRBV18 and TRBJ1-2; the D is unclear. The sequences come from tumor tissue, collected at baseline. The TCR comes from a woman aged 30-79 years with non-small cell lung cancer. The CDR3 is CASSLEGNYGYTF. The CDR3 nucleotides are TGTGCCAGCTCACTGGAGGGTAACTATGGCTACACCTTC.